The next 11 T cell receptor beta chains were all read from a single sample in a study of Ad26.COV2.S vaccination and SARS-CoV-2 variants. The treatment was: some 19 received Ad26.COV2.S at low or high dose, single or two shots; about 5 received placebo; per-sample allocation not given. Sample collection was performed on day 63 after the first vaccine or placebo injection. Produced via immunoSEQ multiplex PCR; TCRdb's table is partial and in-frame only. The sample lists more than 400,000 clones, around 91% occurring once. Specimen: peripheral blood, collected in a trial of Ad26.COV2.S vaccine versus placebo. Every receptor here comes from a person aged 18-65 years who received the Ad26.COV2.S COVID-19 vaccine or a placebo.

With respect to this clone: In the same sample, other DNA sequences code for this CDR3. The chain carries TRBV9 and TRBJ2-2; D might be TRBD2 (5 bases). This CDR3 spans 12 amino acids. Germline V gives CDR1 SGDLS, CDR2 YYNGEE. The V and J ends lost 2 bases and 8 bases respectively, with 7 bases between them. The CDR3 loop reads CASSVGVGELFF. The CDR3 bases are TGTGCCAGCAGCGTCGGGGTTGGGGAGCTGTTTTTT.

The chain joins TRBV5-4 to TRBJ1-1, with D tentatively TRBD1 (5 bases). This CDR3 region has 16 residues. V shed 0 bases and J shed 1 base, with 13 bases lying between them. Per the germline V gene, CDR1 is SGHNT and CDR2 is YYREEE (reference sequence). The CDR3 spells CASSLVARGGNTEAFF. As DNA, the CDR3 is TGTGCCAGCAGCTTGGTCGCCCGGGGGGGGAACACTGAAGCTTTCTTT. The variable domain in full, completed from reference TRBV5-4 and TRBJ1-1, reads ETGVTQSPTHLIKTRGQQVTLRCSSQSGHNTVSWYQQALGQGPQFIFQYYREEENGRGNFPPRFSGLQFPNYSSELNVNALELDDSALYLCASSLVARGGNTEAFFGQGTRLTVV.

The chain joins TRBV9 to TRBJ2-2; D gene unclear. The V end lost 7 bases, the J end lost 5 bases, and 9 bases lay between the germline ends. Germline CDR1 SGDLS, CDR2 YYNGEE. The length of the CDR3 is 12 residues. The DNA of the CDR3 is TGTGCCAGCGGCGGTGGGACCGGGGAGCTGTTTTTT. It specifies CASGGGTGELFF.

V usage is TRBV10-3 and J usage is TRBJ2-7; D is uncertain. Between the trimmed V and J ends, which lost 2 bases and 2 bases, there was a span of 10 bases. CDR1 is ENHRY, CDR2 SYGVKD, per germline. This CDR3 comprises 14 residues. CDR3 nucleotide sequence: TGTGCCATCAGTGAGGAAAACCCAGCCTACGAGCAGTACTTC. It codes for CAISEENPAYEQYF.

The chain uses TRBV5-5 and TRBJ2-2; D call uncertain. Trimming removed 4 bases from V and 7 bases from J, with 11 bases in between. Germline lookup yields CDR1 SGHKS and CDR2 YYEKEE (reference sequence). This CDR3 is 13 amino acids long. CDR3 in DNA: TGTGCCAGCAGCGACGACGTTTTCGGGGAGCTGTTTTTT. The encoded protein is CASSDDVFGELFF.

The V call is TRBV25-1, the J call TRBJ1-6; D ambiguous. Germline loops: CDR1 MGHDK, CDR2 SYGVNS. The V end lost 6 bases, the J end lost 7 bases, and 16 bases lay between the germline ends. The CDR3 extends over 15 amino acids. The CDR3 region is CASRDRTTENSPLHF. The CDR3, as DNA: TGTGCCAGCAGGGACCGGACGACGGAGAATTCACCCCTCCACTTT.

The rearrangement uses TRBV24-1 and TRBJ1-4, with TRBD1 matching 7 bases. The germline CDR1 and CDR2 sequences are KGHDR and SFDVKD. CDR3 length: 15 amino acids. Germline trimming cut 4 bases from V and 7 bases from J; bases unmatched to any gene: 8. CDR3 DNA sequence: TGTGCCACCAGTGAGAACCAGGGGGGATCTGAAAAACTGTTTTTT. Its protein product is CATSENQGGSEKLFF.

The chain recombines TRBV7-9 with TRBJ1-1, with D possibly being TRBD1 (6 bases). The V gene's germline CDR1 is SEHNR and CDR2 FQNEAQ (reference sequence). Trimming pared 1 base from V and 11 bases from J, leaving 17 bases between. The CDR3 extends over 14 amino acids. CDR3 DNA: TGTGCCAGCAGCTTAGTACAGGGCGGCCTGGGTGCTTTCTTT. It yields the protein CASSLVQGGLGAFF.

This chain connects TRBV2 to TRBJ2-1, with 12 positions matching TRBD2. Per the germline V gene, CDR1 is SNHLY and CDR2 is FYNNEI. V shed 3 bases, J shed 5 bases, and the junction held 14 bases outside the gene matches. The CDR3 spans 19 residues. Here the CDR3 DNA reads TGTGCCAGCAGTGATCTAGCGGGACTAGCGGGCCGGACGGACAATGAGCAGTTCTTC. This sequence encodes CASSDLAGLAGRTDNEQFF.

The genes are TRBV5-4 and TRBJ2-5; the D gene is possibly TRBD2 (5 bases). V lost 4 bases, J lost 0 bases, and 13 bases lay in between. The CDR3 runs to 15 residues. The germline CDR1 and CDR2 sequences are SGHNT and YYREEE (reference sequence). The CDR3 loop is CASSQPGVHQETQYF. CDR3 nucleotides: TGTGCCAGCAGCCAACCCGGGGTCCACCAAGAGACCCAGTACTTC.

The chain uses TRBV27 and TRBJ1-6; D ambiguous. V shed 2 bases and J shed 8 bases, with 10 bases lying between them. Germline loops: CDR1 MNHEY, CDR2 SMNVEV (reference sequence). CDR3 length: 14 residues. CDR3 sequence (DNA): TGTGCCAGCAGTTTAAGAGTAGAGGATTCACCCCTCCACTTT. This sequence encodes CASSLRVEDSPLHF.